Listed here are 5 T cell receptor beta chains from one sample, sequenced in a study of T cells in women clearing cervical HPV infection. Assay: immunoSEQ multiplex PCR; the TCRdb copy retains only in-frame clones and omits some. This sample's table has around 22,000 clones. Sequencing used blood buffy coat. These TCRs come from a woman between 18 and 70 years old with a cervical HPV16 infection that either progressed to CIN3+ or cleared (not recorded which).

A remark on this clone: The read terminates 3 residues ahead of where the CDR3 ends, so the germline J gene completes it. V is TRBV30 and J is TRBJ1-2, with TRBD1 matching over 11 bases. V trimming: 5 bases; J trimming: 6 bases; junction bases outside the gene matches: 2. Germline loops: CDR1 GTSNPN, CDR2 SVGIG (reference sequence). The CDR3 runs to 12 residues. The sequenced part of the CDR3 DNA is TGTGCCTGGGGACAGGGGGCGAATGGC. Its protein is CAWGQGANG. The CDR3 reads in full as CAWGQGANGYTF.

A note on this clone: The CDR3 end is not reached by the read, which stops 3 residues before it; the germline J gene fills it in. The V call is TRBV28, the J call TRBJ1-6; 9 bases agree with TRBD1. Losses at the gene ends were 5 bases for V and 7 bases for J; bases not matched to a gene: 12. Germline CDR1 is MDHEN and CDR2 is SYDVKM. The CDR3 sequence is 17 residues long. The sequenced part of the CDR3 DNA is TGTGCCAGCAGTCCGAGTCCCGGGACAGGGCGGAATTCACCC. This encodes CASSPSPGTGRNSP. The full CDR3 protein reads CASSPSPGTGRNSPLHF.

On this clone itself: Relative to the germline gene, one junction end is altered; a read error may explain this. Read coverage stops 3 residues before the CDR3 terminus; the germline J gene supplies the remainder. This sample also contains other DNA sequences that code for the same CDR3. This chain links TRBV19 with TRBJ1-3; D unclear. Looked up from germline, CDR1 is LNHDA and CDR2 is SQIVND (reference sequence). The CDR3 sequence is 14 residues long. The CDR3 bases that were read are TGTGCCAGTATAGGTAGGGCTTCTGGAAACACA. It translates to CASIGRASGNT. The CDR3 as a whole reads CASIGRASGNTIYF.

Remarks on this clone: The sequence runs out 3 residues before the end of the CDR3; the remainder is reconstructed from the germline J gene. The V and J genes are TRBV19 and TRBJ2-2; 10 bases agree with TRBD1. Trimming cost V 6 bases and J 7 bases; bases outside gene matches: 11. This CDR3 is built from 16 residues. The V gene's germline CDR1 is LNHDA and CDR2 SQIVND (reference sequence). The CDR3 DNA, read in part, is TGTGCCAGTAGACCCGGGACAGGGGTATCAAGCGGGGAG. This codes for CASRPGTGVSSGE. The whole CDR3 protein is CASRPGTGVSSGELFF.

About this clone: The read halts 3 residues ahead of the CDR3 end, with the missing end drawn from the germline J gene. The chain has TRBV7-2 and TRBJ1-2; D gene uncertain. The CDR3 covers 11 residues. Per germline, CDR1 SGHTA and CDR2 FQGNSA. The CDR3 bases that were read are TGTGCCAGCAGCTCTAGATACGAC. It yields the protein CASSSRYD. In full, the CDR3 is CASSSRYDYTF.